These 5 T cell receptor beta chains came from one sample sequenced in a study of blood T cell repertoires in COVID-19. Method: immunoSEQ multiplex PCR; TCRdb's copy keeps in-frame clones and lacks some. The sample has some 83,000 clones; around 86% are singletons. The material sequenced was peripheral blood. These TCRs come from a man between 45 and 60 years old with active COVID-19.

CDR3 nucleotides: TGTGCCAGCAGGACAATGGGACAGGGTAACCAGCCCCAGCATTTT. Translation gives CASRTMGQGNQPQHF. The genes are TRBV27 and TRBJ1-5, with 9 bases fitting TRBD1. The CDR3 contains 15 residues. Per germline, CDR1 MNHEY and CDR2 SMNVEV (reference sequence). V shed 6 bases and J 7 bases; nucleotides not matched to a gene: 10.

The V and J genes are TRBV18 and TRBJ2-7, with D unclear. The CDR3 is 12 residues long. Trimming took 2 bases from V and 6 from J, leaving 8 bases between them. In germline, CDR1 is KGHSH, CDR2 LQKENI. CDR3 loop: CASSPTDFEQYF. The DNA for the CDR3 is TGTGCCAGCTCACCAACTGATTTCGAGCAGTACTTC.

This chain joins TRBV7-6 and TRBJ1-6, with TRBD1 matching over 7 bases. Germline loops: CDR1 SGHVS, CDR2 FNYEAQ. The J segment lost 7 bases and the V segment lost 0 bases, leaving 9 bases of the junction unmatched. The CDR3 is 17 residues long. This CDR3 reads CASSLAAAGQENSPLHF. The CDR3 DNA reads TGTGCCAGCAGCTTAGCGGCAGCTGGACAGGAAAATTCACCCCTCCACTTT. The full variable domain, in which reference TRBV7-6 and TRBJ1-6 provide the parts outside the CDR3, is GAGVSQSPRYKVTKRGQDVALRCDPISGHVSLYWYRQALGQGPEFLTYFNYEAQQDKSGLPNDRFSAERPEGSISTLTIQRTEQRDSAMYRCASSLAAAGQENSPLHFGNGTRLTVT.

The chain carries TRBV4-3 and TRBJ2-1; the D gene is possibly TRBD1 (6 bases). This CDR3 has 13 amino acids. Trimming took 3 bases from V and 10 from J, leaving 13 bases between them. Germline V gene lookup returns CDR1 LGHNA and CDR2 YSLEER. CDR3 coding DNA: TGCGCCAGCAGCCATCGTACAGGGATCGAGCAGTTCTTC. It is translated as CASSHRTGIEQFF.

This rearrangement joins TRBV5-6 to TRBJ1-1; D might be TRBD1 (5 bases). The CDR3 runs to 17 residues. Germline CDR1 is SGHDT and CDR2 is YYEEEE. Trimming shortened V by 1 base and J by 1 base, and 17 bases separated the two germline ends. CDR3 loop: CASSLPGAWTENTEAFF. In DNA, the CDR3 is TGTGCCAGCAGCTTGCCTGGGGCGTGGACGGAGAACACTGAAGCTTTCTTT.